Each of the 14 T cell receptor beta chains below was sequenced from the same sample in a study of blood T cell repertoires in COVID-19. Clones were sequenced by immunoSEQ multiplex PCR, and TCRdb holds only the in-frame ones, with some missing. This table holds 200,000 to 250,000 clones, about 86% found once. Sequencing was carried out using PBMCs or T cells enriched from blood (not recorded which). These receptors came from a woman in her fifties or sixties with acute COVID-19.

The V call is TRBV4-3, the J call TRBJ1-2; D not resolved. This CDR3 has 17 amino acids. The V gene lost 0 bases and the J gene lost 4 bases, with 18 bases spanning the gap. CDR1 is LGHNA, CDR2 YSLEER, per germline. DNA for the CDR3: TGCGCCAGCAGCCAAGATCCCGGTATTAGAGGGAGCTATGGCTACACCTTC. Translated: CASSQDPGIRGSYGYTF.

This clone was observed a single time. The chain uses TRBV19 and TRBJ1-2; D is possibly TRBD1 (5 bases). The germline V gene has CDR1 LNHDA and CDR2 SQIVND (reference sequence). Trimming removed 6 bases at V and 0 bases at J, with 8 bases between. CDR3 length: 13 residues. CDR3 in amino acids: CASRKGPNYGYTF. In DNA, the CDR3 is TGTGCCAGTAGAAAGGGGCCTAACTATGGCTACACCTTC.

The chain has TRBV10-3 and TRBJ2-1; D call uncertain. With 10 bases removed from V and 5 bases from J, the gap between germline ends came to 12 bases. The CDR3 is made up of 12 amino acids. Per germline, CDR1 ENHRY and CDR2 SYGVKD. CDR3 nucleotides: TGTGCCACCCGAGCCCCGGACAATGAGCAGTTCTTC. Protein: CATRAPDNEQFF.

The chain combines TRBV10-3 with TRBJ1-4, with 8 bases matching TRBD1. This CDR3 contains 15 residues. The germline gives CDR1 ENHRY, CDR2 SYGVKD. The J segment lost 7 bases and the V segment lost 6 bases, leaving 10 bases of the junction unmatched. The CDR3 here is CAISASGTGLEKLFF. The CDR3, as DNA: TGTGCCATCAGCGCTTCCGGGACAGGCCTTGAAAAACTGTTTTTT.

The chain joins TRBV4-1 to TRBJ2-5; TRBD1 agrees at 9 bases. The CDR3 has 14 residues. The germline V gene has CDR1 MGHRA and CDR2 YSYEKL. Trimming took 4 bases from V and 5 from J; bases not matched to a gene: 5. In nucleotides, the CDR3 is TGCGCCAGCAGCCGAACAGGGGGCGGTGAGACCCAGTACTTC. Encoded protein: CASSRTGGGETQYF.

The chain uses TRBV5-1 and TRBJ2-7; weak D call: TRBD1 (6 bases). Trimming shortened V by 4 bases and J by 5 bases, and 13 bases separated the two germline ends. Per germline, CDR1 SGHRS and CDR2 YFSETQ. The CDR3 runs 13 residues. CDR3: CASSIIQGNEQYF. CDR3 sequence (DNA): TGCGCCAGCAGCATAATACAGGGAAACGAGCAGTACTTC.

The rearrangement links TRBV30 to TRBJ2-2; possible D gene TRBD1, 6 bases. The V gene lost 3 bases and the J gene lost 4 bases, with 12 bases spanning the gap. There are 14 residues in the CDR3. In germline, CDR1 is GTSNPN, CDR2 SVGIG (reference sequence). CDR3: CAWRVAGATGELFF. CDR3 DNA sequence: TGTGCCTGGAGGGTAGCAGGGGCCACCGGGGAGCTGTTTTTT.

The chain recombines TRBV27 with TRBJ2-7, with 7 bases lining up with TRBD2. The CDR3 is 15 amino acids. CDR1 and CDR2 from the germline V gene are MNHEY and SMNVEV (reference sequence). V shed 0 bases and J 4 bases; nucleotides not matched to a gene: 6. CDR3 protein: CASSLSRASGYEQYF. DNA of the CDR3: TGTGCCAGCAGTTTATCACGGGCTAGCGGATACGAGCAGTACTTC.

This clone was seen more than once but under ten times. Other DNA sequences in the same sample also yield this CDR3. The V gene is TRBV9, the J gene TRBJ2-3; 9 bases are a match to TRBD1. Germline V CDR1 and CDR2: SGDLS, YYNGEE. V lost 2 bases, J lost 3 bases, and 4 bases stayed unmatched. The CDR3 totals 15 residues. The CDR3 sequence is CASSVGQGGTDTQYF. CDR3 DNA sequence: TGTGCCAGCAGCGTGGGACAGGGCGGGACAGATACGCAGTATTTT.

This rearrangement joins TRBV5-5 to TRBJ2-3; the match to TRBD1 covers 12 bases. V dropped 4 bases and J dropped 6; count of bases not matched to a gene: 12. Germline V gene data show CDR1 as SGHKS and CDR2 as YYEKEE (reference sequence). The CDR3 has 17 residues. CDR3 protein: CASSLSGTGGPQDTQYF. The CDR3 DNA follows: TGTGCCAGCAGCCTATCCGGGACAGGGGGCCCGCAGGATACGCAGTATTTT.

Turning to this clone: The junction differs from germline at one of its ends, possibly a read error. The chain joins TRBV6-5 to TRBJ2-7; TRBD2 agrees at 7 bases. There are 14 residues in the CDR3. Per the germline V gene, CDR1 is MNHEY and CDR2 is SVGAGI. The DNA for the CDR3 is TGTGCCAGCAGCTACTCCGGGACTACTCGCGAGCAGTACTTC. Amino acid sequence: CASSYSGTTREQYF.

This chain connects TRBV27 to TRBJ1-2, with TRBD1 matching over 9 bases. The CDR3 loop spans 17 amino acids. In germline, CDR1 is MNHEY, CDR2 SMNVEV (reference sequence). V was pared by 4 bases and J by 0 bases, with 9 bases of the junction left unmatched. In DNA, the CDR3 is TGTGCCAGCAGTTCGACCCGGGACAGGGCTCCTAACTATGGCTACACCTTC. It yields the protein CASSSTRDRAPNYGYTF.

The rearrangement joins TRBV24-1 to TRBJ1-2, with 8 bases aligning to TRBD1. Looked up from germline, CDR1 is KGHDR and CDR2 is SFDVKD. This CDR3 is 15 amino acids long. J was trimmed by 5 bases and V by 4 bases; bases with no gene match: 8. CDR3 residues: CATSDPTGDGYGYTF. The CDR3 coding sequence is TGTGCCACCAGTGACCCGACAGGGGATGGGTATGGCTACACCTTC.

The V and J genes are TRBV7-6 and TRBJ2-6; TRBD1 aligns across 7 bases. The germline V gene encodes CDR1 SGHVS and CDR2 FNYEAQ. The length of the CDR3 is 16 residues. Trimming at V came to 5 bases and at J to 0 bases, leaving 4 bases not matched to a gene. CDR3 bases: TGTGCCAGCAGCCAGGGGGAAACCTCTGGGGCCAACGTCCTGACTTTC. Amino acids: CASSQGETSGANVLTF.